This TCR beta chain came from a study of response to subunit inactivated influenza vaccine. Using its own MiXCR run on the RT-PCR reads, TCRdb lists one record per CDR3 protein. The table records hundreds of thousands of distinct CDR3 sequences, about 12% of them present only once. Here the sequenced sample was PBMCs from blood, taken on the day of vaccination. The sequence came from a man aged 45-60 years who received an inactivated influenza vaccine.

CDR3 sequence reads: CASSTTGRSETQYF. Here the CDR3 DNA reads TGTGCCAGCAGTACCACGGGACGTTCGGAGACCCAGTACTTC. This chain uses TRBV25-1 with TRBJ2-5; D is tentatively TRBD1 or TRBD2 (5 bases each). The CDR3 is made up of 14 amino acids. Germline CDR1 reads MGHDK; CDR2 reads SYGVNS. Trimming stripped 5 bases from V and 5 bases from J, with 15 bases between.